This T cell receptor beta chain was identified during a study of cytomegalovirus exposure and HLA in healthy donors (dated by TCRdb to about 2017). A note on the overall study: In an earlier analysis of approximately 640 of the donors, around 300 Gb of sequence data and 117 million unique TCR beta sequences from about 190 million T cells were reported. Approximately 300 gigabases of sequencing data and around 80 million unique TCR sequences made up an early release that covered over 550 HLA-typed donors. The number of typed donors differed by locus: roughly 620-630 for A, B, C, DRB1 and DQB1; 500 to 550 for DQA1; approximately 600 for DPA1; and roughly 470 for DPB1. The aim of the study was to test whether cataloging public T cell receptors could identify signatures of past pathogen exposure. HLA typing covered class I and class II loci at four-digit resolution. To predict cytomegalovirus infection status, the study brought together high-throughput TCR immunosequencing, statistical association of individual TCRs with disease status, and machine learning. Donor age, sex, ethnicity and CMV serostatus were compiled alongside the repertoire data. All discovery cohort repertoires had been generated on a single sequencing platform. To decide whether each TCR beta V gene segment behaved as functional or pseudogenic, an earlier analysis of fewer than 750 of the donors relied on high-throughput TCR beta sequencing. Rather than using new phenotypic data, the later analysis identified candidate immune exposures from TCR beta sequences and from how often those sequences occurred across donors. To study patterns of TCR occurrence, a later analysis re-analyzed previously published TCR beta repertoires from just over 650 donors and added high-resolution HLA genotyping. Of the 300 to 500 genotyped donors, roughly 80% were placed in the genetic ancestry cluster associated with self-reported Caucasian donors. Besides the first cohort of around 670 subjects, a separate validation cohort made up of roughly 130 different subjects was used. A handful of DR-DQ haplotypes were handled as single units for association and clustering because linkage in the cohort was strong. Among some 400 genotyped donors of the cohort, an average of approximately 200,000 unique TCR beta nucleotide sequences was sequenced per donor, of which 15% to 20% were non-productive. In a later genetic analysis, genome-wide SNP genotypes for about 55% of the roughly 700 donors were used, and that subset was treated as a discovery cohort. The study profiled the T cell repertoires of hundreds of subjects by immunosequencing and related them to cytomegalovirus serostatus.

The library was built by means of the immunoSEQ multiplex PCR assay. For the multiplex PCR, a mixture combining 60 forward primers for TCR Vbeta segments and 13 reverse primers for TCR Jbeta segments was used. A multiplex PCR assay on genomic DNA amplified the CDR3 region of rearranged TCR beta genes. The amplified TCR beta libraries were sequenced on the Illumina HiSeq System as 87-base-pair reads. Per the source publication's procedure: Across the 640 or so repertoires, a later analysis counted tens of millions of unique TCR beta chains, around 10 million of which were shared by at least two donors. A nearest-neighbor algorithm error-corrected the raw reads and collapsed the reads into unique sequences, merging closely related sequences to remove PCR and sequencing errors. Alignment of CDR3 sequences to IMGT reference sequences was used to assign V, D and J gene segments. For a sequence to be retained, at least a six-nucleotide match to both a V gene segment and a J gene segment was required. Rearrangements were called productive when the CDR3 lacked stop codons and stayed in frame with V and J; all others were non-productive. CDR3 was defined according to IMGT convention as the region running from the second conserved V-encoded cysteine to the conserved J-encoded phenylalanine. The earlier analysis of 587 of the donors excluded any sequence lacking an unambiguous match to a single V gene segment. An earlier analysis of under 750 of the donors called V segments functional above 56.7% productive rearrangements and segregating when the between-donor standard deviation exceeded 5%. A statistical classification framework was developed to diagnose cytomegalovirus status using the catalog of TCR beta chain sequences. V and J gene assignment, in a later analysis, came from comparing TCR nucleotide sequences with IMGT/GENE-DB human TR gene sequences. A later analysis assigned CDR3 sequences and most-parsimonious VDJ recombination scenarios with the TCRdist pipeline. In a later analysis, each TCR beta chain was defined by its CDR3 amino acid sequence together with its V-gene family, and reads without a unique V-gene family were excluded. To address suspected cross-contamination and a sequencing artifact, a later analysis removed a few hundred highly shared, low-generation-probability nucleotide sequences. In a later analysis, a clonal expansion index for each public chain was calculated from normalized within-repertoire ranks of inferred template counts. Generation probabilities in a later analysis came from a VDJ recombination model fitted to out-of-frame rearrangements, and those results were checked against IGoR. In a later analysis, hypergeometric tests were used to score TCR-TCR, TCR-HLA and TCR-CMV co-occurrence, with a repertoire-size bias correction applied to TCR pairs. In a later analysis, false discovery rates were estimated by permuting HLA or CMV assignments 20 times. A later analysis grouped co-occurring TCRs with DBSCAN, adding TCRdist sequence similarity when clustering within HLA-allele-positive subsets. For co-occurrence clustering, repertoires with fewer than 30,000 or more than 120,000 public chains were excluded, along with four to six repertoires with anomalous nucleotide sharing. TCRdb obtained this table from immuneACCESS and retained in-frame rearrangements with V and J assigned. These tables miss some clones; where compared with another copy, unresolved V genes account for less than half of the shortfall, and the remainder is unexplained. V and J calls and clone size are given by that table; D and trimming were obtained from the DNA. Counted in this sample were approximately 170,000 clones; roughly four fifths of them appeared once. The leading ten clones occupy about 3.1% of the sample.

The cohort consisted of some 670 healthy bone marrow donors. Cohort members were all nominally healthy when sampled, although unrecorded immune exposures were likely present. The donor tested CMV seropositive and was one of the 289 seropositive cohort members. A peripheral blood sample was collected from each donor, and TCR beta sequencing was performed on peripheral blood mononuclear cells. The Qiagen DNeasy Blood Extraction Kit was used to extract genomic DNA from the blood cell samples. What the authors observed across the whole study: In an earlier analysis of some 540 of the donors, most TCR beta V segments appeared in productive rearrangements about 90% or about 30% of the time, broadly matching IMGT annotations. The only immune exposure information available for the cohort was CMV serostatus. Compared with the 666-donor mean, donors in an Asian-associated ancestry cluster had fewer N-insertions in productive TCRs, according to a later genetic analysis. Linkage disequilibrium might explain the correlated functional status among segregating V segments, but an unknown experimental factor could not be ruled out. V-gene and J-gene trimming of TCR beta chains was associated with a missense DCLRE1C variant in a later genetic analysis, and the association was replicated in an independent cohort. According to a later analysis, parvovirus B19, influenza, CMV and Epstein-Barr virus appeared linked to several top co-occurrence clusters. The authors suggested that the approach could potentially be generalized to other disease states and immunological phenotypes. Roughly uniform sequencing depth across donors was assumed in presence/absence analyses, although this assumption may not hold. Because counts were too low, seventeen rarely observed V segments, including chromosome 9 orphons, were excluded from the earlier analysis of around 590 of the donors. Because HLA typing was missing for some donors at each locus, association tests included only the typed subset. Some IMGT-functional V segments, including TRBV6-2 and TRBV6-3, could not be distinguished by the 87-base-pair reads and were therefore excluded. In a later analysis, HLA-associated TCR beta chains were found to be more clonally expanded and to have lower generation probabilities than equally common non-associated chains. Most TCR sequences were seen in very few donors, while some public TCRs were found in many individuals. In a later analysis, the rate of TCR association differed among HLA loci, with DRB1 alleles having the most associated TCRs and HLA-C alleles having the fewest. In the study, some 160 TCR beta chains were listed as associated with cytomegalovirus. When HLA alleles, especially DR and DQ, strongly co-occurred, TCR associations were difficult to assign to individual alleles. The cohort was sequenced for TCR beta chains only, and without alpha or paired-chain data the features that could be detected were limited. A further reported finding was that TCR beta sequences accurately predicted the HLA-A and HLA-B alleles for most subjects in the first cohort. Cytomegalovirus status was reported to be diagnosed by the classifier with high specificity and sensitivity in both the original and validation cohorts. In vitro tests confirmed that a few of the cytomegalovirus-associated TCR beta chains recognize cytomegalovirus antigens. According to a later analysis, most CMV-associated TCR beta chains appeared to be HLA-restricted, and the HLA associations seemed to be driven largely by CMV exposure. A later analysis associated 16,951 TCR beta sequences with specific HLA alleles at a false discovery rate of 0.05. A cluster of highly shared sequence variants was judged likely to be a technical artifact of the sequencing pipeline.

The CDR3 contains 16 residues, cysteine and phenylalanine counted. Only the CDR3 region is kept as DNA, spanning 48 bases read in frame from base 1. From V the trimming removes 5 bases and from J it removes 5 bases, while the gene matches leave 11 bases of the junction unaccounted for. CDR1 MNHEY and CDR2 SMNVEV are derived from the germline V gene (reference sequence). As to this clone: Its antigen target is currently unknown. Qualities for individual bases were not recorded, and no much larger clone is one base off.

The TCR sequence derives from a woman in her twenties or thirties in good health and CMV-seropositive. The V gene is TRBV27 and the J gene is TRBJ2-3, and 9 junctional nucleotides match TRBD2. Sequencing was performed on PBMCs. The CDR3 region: CASSLYRREGRDTQYF. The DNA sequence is TGTGCCAGCAGTCTATATAGGCGGGAGGGGAGAGATACGCAGTATTTT.